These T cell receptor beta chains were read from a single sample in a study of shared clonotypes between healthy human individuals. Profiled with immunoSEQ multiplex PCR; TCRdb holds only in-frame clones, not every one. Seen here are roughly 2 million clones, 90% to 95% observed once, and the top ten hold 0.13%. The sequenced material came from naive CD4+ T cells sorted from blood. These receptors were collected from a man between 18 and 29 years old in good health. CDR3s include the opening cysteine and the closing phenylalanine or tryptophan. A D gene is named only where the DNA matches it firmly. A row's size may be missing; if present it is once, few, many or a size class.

CASSFTGAYNEQFF	TGTGCCAGCAGCTTCACAGGGGCCTACAATGAGCAGTTCTTC	TRBV11-2	TRBJ2-1	TRBD1	-
CALKGTENTEAFF	TGTGCCTTAAAAGGGACAGAGAACACTGAAGCTTTCTTT	TRBV30	TRBJ1-1	TRBD1	-
CASSVGQGGGEQYF	TGTGCCAGCAGCGTGGGACAAGGTGGTGGCGAGCAGTACTTC	TRBV5-4	TRBJ2-7	-	-
CATSRDAGEKLFF	TGTGCCACCAGCAGAGATGCTGGTGAAAAACTGTTTTTT	TRBV15	TRBJ1-4	-	-
CASKDTTNYGYTF	TGCGCCAGCAAGGACACTACTAACTATGGCTACACCTTC	TRBV10-2	TRBJ1-2	-	-
CASSRTGTEQYF	TGTGCCAGCAGCCGGACAGGGACCGAGCAGTACTTC	TRBV6-5	TRBJ2-7	TRBD1	-
CASSSRTGGNTGELFF	TGTGCCAGCAGCTCTAGGACGGGAGGTAACACCGGGGAGCTGTTTTTT	TRBV7-2	TRBJ2-2	TRBD2	-
CASSPSRVGNSPLHF	TGTGCCAGCAGCCCGTCCAGGGTGGGCAATTCACCCCTCCACTTT	TRBV7-2	TRBJ1-6	-	-
CASSRGASGTPYEQYF	TGTGCCAGCTCACGGGGGGCTAGCGGGACCCCCTACGAGCAGTACTTC	TRBV18	TRBJ2-7	TRBD2	-
CASSQDTSYGYTF	TGCGCCAGCAGCCAAGACACCTCCTATGGCTACACCTTC	TRBV4-1	TRBJ1-2	-	-
CASSLRGGSNYGYTF	TGTGCCAGCAGCTTGCGTGGGGGGTCTAACTATGGCTACACCTTC	TRBV5-4	TRBJ1-2	-	-
CASSKVGGLAGEASTDTQYF	TGTGCCAGCAGCAAAGTAGGAGGACTAGCGGGCGAAGCTAGCACAGATACGCAGTATTTT	TRBV21-1	TRBJ2-3	-	-
CASSLVDGISNQPQHF	TGTGCCAGCAGCTTAGTAGACGGTATTAGCAATCAGCCCCAGCATTTT	TRBV7-2	TRBJ1-5	-	-
CASSFVNGYTF	TGTGCCAGCAGCTTTGTCAATGGCTACACCTTC	TRBV12-1	TRBJ1-2	-	-
CASSLAGVDEKLFF	TGTGCCAGCAGCTTGGCGGGGGTGGATGAAAAACTGTTTTTT	TRBV5-4	TRBJ1-4	-	-
CASSSLGDTNTEAFF	TGCGCCAGCAGCTCCCTGGGAGACACGAACACTGAAGCTTTCTTT	TRBV5-1	TRBJ1-1	-	-
CASSQAGTGSYEQYF	TGCGCCAGCAGCCAAGCTGGGACAGGGTCCTACGAGCAGTACTTC	TRBV4-3	TRBJ2-7	TRBD1	once
CASSLAQGLYNEQFF	TGTGCCAGCAGCCTAGCACAGGGCCTCTACAATGAGCAGTTCTTC	TRBV4-2	TRBJ2-1	-	-
CAISADRGTGELFF	TGTGCCATCAGTGCGGACAGGGGCACCGGGGAGCTGTTTTTT	TRBV10-3	TRBJ2-2	TRBD1	-
CATNGAGGWDEQFF	TGTGCCACAAATGGTGCGGGAGGGTGGGATGAGCAGTTCTTC	TRBV6-6	TRBJ2-1	TRBD2	-
CASSLGGQGETQYF	TGTGCCAGCAGCTTAGGCGGTCAGGGGGAGACCCAGTACTTC	TRBV7-2	TRBJ2-5	-	-
CASSQTGAGELFF	TGTGCCAGCAGTCAGACTGGAGCCGGGGAGCTGTTTTTT	TRBV6-4	TRBJ2-2	-	-
CASPGQKGYEQYF	TGTGCCAGCCCGGGACAGAAAGGGTACGAGCAGTACTTC	TRBV6-1	TRBJ2-7	TRBD1	-
CASSFLAGGSYEQYF	TGCGCCAGCAGCTTCCTAGCGGGAGGGTCCTACGAGCAGTACTTC	TRBV5-1	TRBJ2-7	TRBD2	-
CASRWGSGSSYEQYF	TGTGCCAGCAGATGGGGGAGCGGGAGCTCCTACGAGCAGTACTTC	TRBV28	TRBJ2-7	TRBD2	-
CASSSGLAGAYEQYF	TGTGCCAGCAGCTCAGGACTAGCGGGAGCCTACGAGCAGTACTTC	TRBV7-2	TRBJ2-7	TRBD2	-
CAWSGGTPNEQFF	TGTGCCTGGAGCGGTGGGACCCCCAATGAGCAGTTCTTC	TRBV30	TRBJ2-1	-	-
CASNVPGVQETQYF	TGCGCCAGCAACGTTCCGGGGGTCCAAGAGACCCAGTACTTC	TRBV4-1	TRBJ2-5	-	-
CASSREGQGDTEAFF	TGTGCCAGTAGTAGAGAGGGACAGGGTGACACTGAAGCTTTCTTT	TRBV19	TRBJ1-1	TRBD1	-
CASSPTKDTQYF	TGTGCCAGCTCCCCGACGAAAGATACGCAGTATTTT	TRBV28	TRBJ2-3	-	-
CASSYPGTETGELFF	TGTGCCAGCAGTTACCCCGGGACAGAAACCGGGGAGCTGTTTTTT	TRBV6-5	TRBJ2-2	TRBD1	-
CASSTGQTSNTGELFF	TGCGCCAGCAGTACGGGACAGACTTCGAACACCGGGGAGCTGTTTTTT	TRBV10-1	TRBJ2-2	TRBD1	-
CASSFYIGGKSSYEQYF	TGTGCCAGCAGCTTTTATATCGGGGGGAAGAGCTCCTACGAGCAGTACTTC	TRBV5-4	TRBJ2-7	TRBD2	-
CASSPRRATYEQYF	TGTGCCAGCAGCCCCCGCAGGGCTACCTACGAGCAGTACTTC	TRBV5-8	TRBJ2-7	-	-
CASTRTGGSSTDTQYF	TGTGCCAGCACCCGAACGGGCGGTTCTAGCACAGATACGCAGTATTTT	TRBV7-2	TRBJ2-3	-	-
CASRADRLYTDTQYF	TGTGCCAGCAGAGCCGACAGACTCTACACAGATACGCAGTATTTT	TRBV6-5	TRBJ2-3	-	once
CASFPGAGSEQYF	TGTGCCAGCTTTCCGGGCGCCGGGAGCGAGCAGTACTTC	TRBV6-5	TRBJ2-7	-	-
CASSPGGGRPNEQFF	TGTGCCAGCAGCCCGGGGGGCGGCAGACCCAATGAGCAGTTCTTC	TRBV7-2	TRBJ2-1	-	-
CASSPPTALYGNEQYF	TGTGCCAGCTCACCACCAACCGCGCTCTATGGGAACGAGCAGTACTTC	TRBV18	TRBJ2-7	-	once
CASSLVAVSYNEQFF	TGCGCCAGCAGCTTGGTAGCGGTCTCCTACAATGAGCAGTTCTTC	TRBV5-1	TRBJ2-1	-	-
CASTPGRGAYEQYF	TGTGCCAGCACCCCCGGACGGGGGGCCTACGAGCAGTACTTC	TRBV5-6	TRBJ2-7	TRBD2	-
CASSLSQGGTGELFF	TGTGCCAGCAGCTTATCCCAGGGGGGCACCGGGGAGCTGTTTTTT	TRBV7-2	TRBJ2-2	-	-
CASSSPERGNQPQHF	TGTGCCAGCAGCTCCCCAGAAAGGGGCAATCAGCCCCAGCATTTT	TRBV7-2	TRBJ1-5	-	-
CASSYSGGPSNYGYTF	TGTGCCAGCAGTTACTCGGGGGGACCGAGTAACTATGGCTACACCTTC	TRBV6-6	TRBJ1-2	-	-
CASSDSGQGANVLTF	TGTGCCAGCAGTGACTCGGGACAGGGGGCCAACGTCCTGACTTTC	TRBV6-4	TRBJ2-6	TRBD1	-
CASSSNGGYNEQFF	TGTGCCAGCTCATCAAACGGAGGGTACAATGAGCAGTTCTTC	TRBV18	TRBJ2-1	-	-
CASSHAGTRGLEQYF	TGCGCCAGCAGCCATGCCGGGACTAGAGGCCTCGAGCAGTACTTC	TRBV4-3	TRBJ2-7	TRBD2	-
CASSQGGQIRFSSGYTF	TGTGCCAGCAGCCAAGGGGGGCAGATTCGGTTTTCTTCGGGCTACACCTTC	TRBV28	TRBJ1-2	-	once
CASSTEETGYGYTF	TGTGCCAGCAGTACGGAAGAGACGGGCTATGGCTACACCTTC	TRBV6-6	TRBJ1-2	-	-